These T cell receptor beta chains were read from a single sample in a study of cytomegalovirus exposure and HLA in healthy donors. The protocol was immunoSEQ multiplex PCR, while the TCRdb copy is restricted to in-frame clones and leaves out a portion. This sample yields fewer than 110,000 clones, of which 75% to 90% are seen a single time; around 3.9% belongs to the top ten. The sample was PBMCs. The receptors come from a man aged 30 to 39 in good health and CMV-seronegative. Each CDR3 is given with its conserved first and last residue. The order of the fields is V gene, J gene, clone size, D gene, CDR3 length, CDR3 protein, CDR3 DNA. D genes are given only for firm matches. Rows give clone size only sometimes, using once, few, many, or a class for an expanded clone.

TRBV9	TRBJ1-1	NA	NA	14	CASSVVPGSHEAFF	TGTGCCAGCAGCGTAGTCCCGGGGTCCCATGAAGCTTTCTTT
TRBV27	TRBJ1-5	NA	TRBD1	14	CASRQGASNQPQHF	TGTGCCAGCCGACAGGGGGCTAGCAATCAGCCCCAGCATTTT
TRBV5-1	TRBJ1-4	NA	NA	15	CASSGGRGLKEKLFF	TGCGCCAGCAGCGGTGGCAGGGGCCTTAAAGAGAAACTGTTTTTT
TRBV7-3	TRBJ2-5	NA	NA	17	CASSLSGRRTSQETQYF	TGTGCCAGCAGCTTAAGTGGCAGGCGGACATCCCAAGAGACCCAGTACTTC
TRBV18	TRBJ1-2	NA	NA	16	CASSPSTGNAGYGYTF	TGTGCCAGCTCACCAAGTACAGGGAACGCGGGTTATGGCTACACCTTC
TRBV6-1	TRBJ2-7	few	TRBD2	14	CANAQGRGPYEQYF	TGTGCCAACGCCCAAGGGAGGGGCCCCTACGAGCAGTACTTC
TRBV30	TRBJ2-7	NA	TRBD2	14	CAWSVSSGIYEQYF	TGTGCCTGGAGTGTATCTAGCGGAATCTACGAGCAGTACTTC
TRBV6-6	TRBJ2-5	NA	NA	13	CASSRRVGETQYF	TGTGCCAGCAGTCGACGCGTCGGGGAGACCCAGTACTTC
TRBV30	TRBJ1-1	NA	NA	16	CAWIWGWVQGNTEAFF	TGTGCCTGGATTTGGGGTTGGGTACAGGGAAACACTGAAGCTTTCTTT
TRBV6-5	TRBJ2-1	NA	TRBD2	16	CASSSSREGLGNEQFF	TGTGCCAGCAGTTCCTCGCGGGAGGGCCTCGGCAATGAGCAGTTCTTC
TRBV6-6	TRBJ1-2	NA	NA	13	CASRRTDLYGYTF	TGTGCCAGCAGAAGGACAGATCTATATGGCTACACCTTC
TRBV4-1	TRBJ2-2	few	NA	13	CASSQDPGGELFF	TGCGCCAGCAGCCAAGATCCCGGCGGGGAGCTGTTTTTT
TRBV5-5	TRBJ2-1	few	TRBD2	16	CASSKGLAGVGNEQFF	TGTGCCAGCAGCAAGGGACTAGCGGGAGTGGGCAATGAGCAGTTCTTC
TRBV28	TRBJ2-7	NA	TRBD1	11	CASSSGGEQYF	TGTGCCAGCAGCTCAGGGGGCGAGCAGTACTTC
TRBV5-1	TRBJ1-2	NA	TRBD1	15	CASSLEPNRGYGYTF	TGCGCCAGCAGCTTGGAACCCAACAGGGGCTATGGCTACACCTTC
TRBV28	TRBJ2-7	few	TRBD1	12	CATGGSTYEQYF	TGTGCCACAGGGGGATCTACCTACGAGCAGTACTTC
TRBV2	TRBJ1-2	NA	TRBD1	18	CASKPPAGTGDANYGYTF	TGTGCCAGCAAACCCCCCGCCGGGACAGGAGATGCTAACTATGGCTACACCTTC
TRBV5-4	TRBJ2-7	NA	TRBD1	13	CASSMDRGREQYF	TGTGCCAGCAGCATGGACAGGGGGCGCGAGCAGTACTTC
TRBV5-6	TRBJ1-4	NA	TRBD1	16	CASSLDRTGGYEKLFF	TGTGCCAGCAGCTTGGATCGTACAGGGGGTTATGAAAAACTGTTTTTT
TRBV28	TRBJ2-5	NA	TRBD2	16	CASSLSGLDRQETQYF	TGTGCCAGCAGTTTATCGGGACTAGACCGTCAAGAGACCCAGTACTTC
TRBV14	TRBJ2-7	NA	NA	13	CASSPGYKYEQYF	TGTGCCAGCAGCCCAGGTTACAAGTACGAGCAGTACTTC
TRBV30	TRBJ1-2	NA	NA	11	CAWSEGQPPDF	TGTGCCTGGAGTGAAGGACAGCCGCCCGACTTC
TRBV30	TRBJ1-6	NA	NA	13	CAWSGGYVSPLHF	TGTGCCTGGAGTGGCGGATATGTTTCACCCCTCCACTTT
TRBV10-3	TRBJ1-1	once	NA	13	CATRQRTDTEAFF	TGTGCCACCCGACAAAGGACTGACACTGAAGCTTTCTTT